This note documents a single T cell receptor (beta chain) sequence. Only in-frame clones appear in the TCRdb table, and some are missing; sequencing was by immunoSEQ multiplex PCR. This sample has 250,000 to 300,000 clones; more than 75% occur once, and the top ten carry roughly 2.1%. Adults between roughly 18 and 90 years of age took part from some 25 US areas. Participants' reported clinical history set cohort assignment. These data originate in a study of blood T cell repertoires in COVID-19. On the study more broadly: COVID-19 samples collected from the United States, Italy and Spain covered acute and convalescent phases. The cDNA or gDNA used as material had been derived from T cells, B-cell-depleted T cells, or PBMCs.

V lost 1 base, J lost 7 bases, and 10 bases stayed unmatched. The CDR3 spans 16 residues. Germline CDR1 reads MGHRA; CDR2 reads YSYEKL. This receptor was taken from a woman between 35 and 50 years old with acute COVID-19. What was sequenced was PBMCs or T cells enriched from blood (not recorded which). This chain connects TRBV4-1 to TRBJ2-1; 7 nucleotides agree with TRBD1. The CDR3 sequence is CASSQGNSDRTNEQFF. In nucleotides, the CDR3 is TGCGCCAGCAGCCAAGGTAATTCGGACAGGACGAATGAGCAGTTCTTC.